These 8 T cell receptor beta chains originate from one sample sequenced in a study of T cell repertoires in cytomegalovirus infection. Antigens of these TCRs are unknown. TCRdb recomputed calls from the reads with MiXCR, one row per CDR3 protein. The sample has 110,000 or so distinct CDR3 sequences, about 30% seen once. The material sequenced was CD8+ T cells from cultured PBMCs, taken from culture after CMV antigen stimulation. These TCRs come from a human donor in good health (CMV status not recorded). Some clones in this sample may be carry-over from other donors' samples.

The sample holds a few counts of this clonotype. The rearrangement uses TRBV11-2 and TRBJ2-5, with 10 positions matching TRBD2. Germline loops: CDR1 SGHAT, CDR2 FQNNGV. The length of the CDR3 is 17 residues. The trim removed 2 bases at V and 2 bases at J, leaving 8 bases unmatched. CDR3 amino acids: CASSLWSSGGLQETQYF. For the CDR3, the DNA is TGTGCCAGCAGCTTATGGTCTAGCGGGGGCCTTCAAGAGACCCAGTACTTC.

As concerns this clonotype: A much larger clonotype is one base distant, so this may be a read error. The V and J genes are TRBV7-2 and TRBJ1-1, with unresolved D. This CDR3 comprises 16 residues. Germline V gene data show CDR1 as SGHTA and CDR2 as FQGNSA. Deletions cut 5 bases from V and 4 bases from J, with 20 bases between. The DNA for the CDR3 is TGTGCCAGCAGCCGAATAAGAGTGGGCGCGGGCACTGAAGCTTTCTTT. Protein: CASSRIRVGAGTEAFF.

The V and J genes are TRBV7-4 and TRBJ2-7, with 8 bases aligning to TRBD1. V lost 6 bases and J lost 7; bases outside the gene matches: 14. Germline values: CDR1 SGHVT, CDR2 SQSDAQ. The CDR3 sequence is 15 residues long. The CDR3 DNA reads as TGTGCCAGCAGAGATGGACAGGGAGGTGTTCTTGAGCAGTACTTC. It encodes CASRDGQGGVLEQYF.

Points on this clonotype: The junction departs from germline at one end; a sequencing error may be responsible. The chain is built from TRBV5-6 and TRBJ2-1, with 7 bases aligning to TRBD1. This CDR3 has 14 amino acids. Germline values: CDR1 SGHDT, CDR2 YYEEEE. CDR3 sequence: CASSLGASGTVIPF. CDR3 in DNA: TGTGCCAGCAGCTTGGGGGCTTCCGGGACAGTAATACCCTTC.

CDR3: CAIEDRSSYEQYF. Here the CDR3 DNA reads TGTGCCATAGAGGACAGGAGCTCCTACGAGCAGTACTTC. The J gene is TRBJ2-7, the V gene TRBV7-6; 7 bases agree with TRBD1. In germline, CDR1 is SGHVS, CDR2 FNYEAQ. CDR3 length: 13 amino acids. V shed 10 bases, J shed 0 bases, and the junction held 6 bases outside the gene matches.

In its sample, this clonotype was seen a few times. The rearrangement uses TRBV7-9 and TRBJ2-7; 8 nucleotides line up with TRBD1. Germline lookup yields CDR1 SEHNR and CDR2 FQNEAQ (reference sequence). Trimming cost V 4 bases and J 5 bases; bases outside gene matches: 4. The CDR3 covers 13 residues. The CDR3 sequence is CASSSDREDEQYF. The CDR3 nucleotides read TGTGCCAGCAGCTCGGACAGGGAGGACGAGCAGTACTTC. Full variable domain (remainder filled in from reference TRBV7-9 and TRBJ2-7): DTGVSQNPRHKITKRGQNVTFRCDPISEHNRLYWYRQTLGQGPEFLTYFQNEAQLEKSRLLSDRFSAERPKGSFSTLEIQRTEQGDSAMYLCASSSDREDEQYFGPGTRLTVT.

This clonotype was detected ten times or more. The CDR3 DNA reads TGCAGCACTGAGGGGGGAACCGCTAACTATGGCTACACCTTC. It yields the protein CSTEGGTANYGYTF. V is TRBV29-1 and J is TRBJ1-2, with a tentative D call TRBD1 (6 bases). CDR1 and CDR2 from the germline V gene are SQVTM and ANQGSEA. The ends were cut back, 8 bases at V and 0 bases at J, with 16 bases in the middle. The CDR3 has 14 amino acids.

J is TRBJ2-3 and V is TRBV19, with 9 bases matching TRBD2. Germline V gene lookup returns CDR1 LNHDA and CDR2 SQIVND (reference sequence). The CDR3 has 15 residues. Germline trimming cut 7 bases from V and 6 bases from J; bases unmatched to any gene: 11. The CDR3: CASTLGTSLADTQYF. The CDR3 DNA reads as TGTGCCAGTACCCTGGGGACTAGCCTGGCGGATACGCAGTATTTT.